This T cell receptor beta chain was captured in a study of CDR3 diversity in severe acne. This clonotype was seen at least ten times. MiXCR, run by TCRdb on the PCR reads, gives a single entry per CDR3 protein. The sample has some 90,000 distinct CDR3 sequences; about 52% are singletons. V gave up 6 bases and J gave up 15 bases, with 20 bases separating them. Germline values: CDR1 MNHEY, CDR2 SVGAGI. The CDR3 loop spans 13 amino acids. The gene calls are TRBV6-5 and TRBJ1-4; unclear D gene. The sequencing sample was made of blood. The receptor's source is a male donor in good health, serving as a control. The CDR3 here is CASRHREGHGVFF. CDR3 nucleotides: TGTGCCAGCAGGCACCGGGAGGGCCACGGTGTGTTTTTT.